Listed here are 21 T cell receptor beta chains from one sample, sequenced in a study of OX40 agonist ivuxolimab in advanced cancers. The data were produced by immunoSEQ multiplex PCR, yet TCRdb's version contains in-frame clones alone and is incomplete. The sample records about 80,000 clones, 85% to 95% being singletons. The sample consisted of CD4+ or CD8+ T cells sorted from blood, taken in a trial of the OX40 agonist ivuxolimab. These receptors all stem from an adult with an advanced solid tumor such as melanoma, head and neck, liver or kidney cancer.

V and J are TRBV18 and TRBJ2-3; D not resolved. Trimming removed 2 bases at V and 0 bases at J, with 0 bases between. Germline V gives CDR1 KGHSH, CDR2 LQKENI. The length of the CDR3 is 12 residues. CDR3 amino acids: CASSPSTDTQYF. CDR3 in DNA: TGTGCCAGCTCACCAAGCACAGATACGCAGTATTTT.

With regard to this clone: Within the sample, other DNA sequences also encode this same CDR3. The chain uses TRBV7-3 and TRBJ2-1, with a possible D match to TRBD2 (5 bases). Trimming shortened V by 6 bases and J by 1 base, and 10 bases separated the two germline ends. The CDR3 covers 14 residues. CDR1 is SGHTA and CDR2 is FQGTGA in the germline V gene. The CDR3 loop reads CASSPGGSYNEQFF. CDR3 in DNA: TGTGCCAGCAGTCCTGGAGGTTCCTACAATGAGCAGTTCTTC.

The chain carries TRBV10-2 and TRBJ2-7, with 7 positions matching TRBD2. The V and J ends lost 8 bases and 1 base, in that order; junction bases with no gene match: 11. The CDR3 consists of 15 residues. CDR1 and CDR2 from the germline V gene are WSHSY and SAAADI. CDR3 region: CASSRSSGVSYEQYF. The CDR3 region has the DNA TGCGCCAGCTCCCGTTCTAGCGGCGTATCCTACGAGCAGTACTTC.

This chain joins TRBV28 and TRBJ2-5; D is undetermined. Trimming stripped 2 bases from V and 2 bases from J, with 12 bases between. CDR3 length: 15 amino acids. Germline-derived CDR1 and CDR2 are MDHEN and SYDVKM. The CDR3 region is CASSLGGVRQETQYF. CDR3 DNA: TGTGCCAGCAGTTTAGGCGGAGTACGACAAGAGACCCAGTACTTC.

The V and J genes are TRBV5-1 and TRBJ1-5; D gene uncertain. Deletions cut 0 bases from V and 11 bases from J, with 12 bases between. The germline gives CDR1 SGHRS, CDR2 YFSETQ. This CDR3 is 13 amino acids long. Here the CDR3 DNA reads TGCGCCAGCAGCTTGGACAGTCGGTCGGCCCAGCATTTT. Protein product: CASSLDSRSAQHF.

The genes are TRBV11-2 and TRBJ2-3; TRBD2 agrees at 8 bases. Germline V gives CDR1 SGHAT, CDR2 FQNNGV. The junction had 5 bases not matched to a gene; V was cut back by 5 bases and J by 4 bases. The CDR3 consists of 14 residues. CDR3 sequence: CASSPQAGADTQYF. The CDR3 DNA is TGTGCCAGCAGCCCCCAAGCGGGGGCAGATACGCAGTATTTT.

The chain couples TRBV27 to TRBJ2-1; no clear D gene. Germline CDR1 reads MNHEY; CDR2 reads SMNVEV (reference sequence). The CDR3 spans 14 residues. Trimming left V 2 bases short and J 6 bases short, with 11 bases between. The CDR3 loop reads CASSLKSSSNEQFF. The CDR3, as DNA: TGTGCCAGCAGTTTAAAAAGTAGCAGCAATGAGCAGTTCTTC.

The chain employs TRBV10-1 and TRBJ2-5, with D tentatively TRBD2 (7 bases). CDR3 length: 14 residues. Germline loops: CDR1 WNHNN, CDR2 SYGVQD (reference sequence). The germline V and J ends were trimmed by 0 bases and 4 bases, with 9 bases remaining between them. CDR3 amino acids: CASSESGGGETQYF. The CDR3, as DNA: TGCGCCAGCAGTGAGTCAGGGGGGGGAGAGACCCAGTACTTC.

The chain combines TRBV5-6 with TRBJ1-2; unclear D gene. The CDR3 is 11 amino acids. V was trimmed by 0 bases and J by 7 bases, leaving 4 bases between them. Germline V CDR1 and CDR2: SGHDT, YYEEEE. Here the CDR3 DNA reads TGTGCCAGCAGCTTGGCCTTTGGCTACACCTTC. Encoded protein: CASSLAFGYTF.

The chain couples TRBV9 to TRBJ2-7, with TRBD1 matching 7 bases. There are 14 residues in the CDR3. Germline assignment: CDR1 SGDLS and CDR2 YYNGEE. V dropped 0 bases and J dropped 6; count of bases not matched to a gene: 6. The DNA for the CDR3 is TGTGCCAGCAGCGTAGGACGGGACAGAGTCGAGCAGTACTTC. Translation gives CASSVGRDRVEQYF.

The chain employs TRBV5-1 and TRBJ2-3, with 14 bases fitting TRBD2. The ends lost 2 bases at V and 3 bases at J; junction bases unmatched: 2. Germline assignment: CDR1 SGHRS and CDR2 YFSETQ. This CDR3 contains 16 residues. The CDR3 coding sequence is TGCGCCAGCAGCTTCGGGACTAGCGGGAGAACAGATACGCAGTATTTT. As protein: CASSFGTSGRTDTQYF.

V usage is TRBV11-2 and J usage is TRBJ1-1; D unresolved. V was clipped by 1 base and J by 5 bases, with 5 bases between them. This CDR3 is built from 12 residues. In germline, CDR1 is SGHAT, CDR2 FQNNGV. The CDR3 nucleotides are TGTGCCAGCAGCTTAGTGTCTACTGAAGCTTTCTTT. Translating gives CASSLVSTEAFF.

This rearrangement joins TRBV5-1 to TRBJ2-3; no reliable D call. The CDR3 has 16 residues. Germline CDR1 reads SGHRS; CDR2 reads YFSETQ. Trimming stripped 6 bases from V and 3 bases from J, with 20 bases between. The CDR3 sequence: CASTAAVTWRTDTQYF. DNA for the CDR3: TGCGCCAGCACCGCCGCGGTTACCTGGCGGACAGATACGCAGTATTTT. The full variable domain, in which reference TRBV5-1 and TRBJ2-3 provide the parts outside the CDR3, is KAGVTQTPRYLIKTRGQQVTLSCSPISGHRSVSWYQQTPGQGLQFLFEYFSETQRNKGNFPGRFSGRQFSNSRSEMNVSTLELGDSALYLCASTAAVTWRTDTQYFGPGTRLTVL.

The gene calls are TRBV5-4 and TRBJ2-3; no clear D. The CDR3 is 14 amino acids. Germline V lookup: CDR1 SGHNT, CDR2 YYREEE (reference sequence). V lost 7 bases to trimming and J lost 2 bases, with 14 bases between them. The CDR3 is CASELGDTTDTQYF. The CDR3 nucleotides read TGTGCCAGCGAACTTGGGGATACCACAGATACGCAGTATTTT.

The chain employs TRBV6-5 and TRBJ2-2; D gene uncertain. The CDR3 consists of 16 residues. Per the germline V gene, CDR1 is MNHEY and CDR2 is SVGAGI. Trimming pared 1 base from V and 2 bases from J, leaving 11 bases between. CDR3 in amino acids: CASSYWTECNTGELFF. The CDR3 nucleotides read TGTGCCAGCAGTTACTGGACGGAGTGTAACACCGGGGAGCTGTTTTTT.

The V gene is TRBV18, the J gene TRBJ2-5; D possibly corresponds to TRBD2 (5 bases). V shed 0 bases and J shed 2 bases, with 10 bases lying between them. There are 15 residues in the CDR3. The V gene's germline CDR1 is KGHSH and CDR2 LQKENI. The CDR3 spells CASSPPASGQETQYF. CDR3 in DNA: TGTGCCAGCTCACCACCGGCCTCGGGGCAAGAGACCCAGTACTTC. Complete variable domain (other parts from reference TRBV18 and TRBJ2-5): NAGVMQNPRHLVRRRGQEARLRCSPMKGHSHVYWYRQLPEEGLKFMVYLQKENIIDESGMPKERFSAEFPKEGPSILRIQQVVRGDSAAYFCASSPPASGQETQYFGPGTRLLVL.

V usage is TRBV6-6 and J usage is TRBJ1-1, with unresolved D. This CDR3 has 12 amino acids. The ends were cut back, 2 bases at V and 5 bases at J, with 6 bases in the middle. Germline assignment: CDR1 MNHNY and CDR2 SVGAGI (reference sequence). CDR3: CASSYAETEAFF. CDR3 nucleotide sequence: TGTGCCAGCAGTTACGCGGAGACTGAAGCTTTCTTT.

V is TRBV4-2 and J is TRBJ2-3, with a weak D call TRBD2 (5 bases). Trimming took 1 base from V and 2 from J, leaving 7 bases between them. Looked up from germline, CDR1 is LGHNA and CDR2 is YNFKEQ. The CDR3 is made up of 14 amino acids. The CDR3 spells CASSQADSTDTQYF. In DNA form, the CDR3 reads TGTGCCAGCAGCCAAGCGGACTCCACAGATACGCAGTATTTT.

V and J are TRBV11-3 and TRBJ2-1; 8 nucleotides agree with TRBD2. CDR3 length equals 14 residues. Trimming cost V 2 bases and J 4 bases; bases outside gene matches: 1. The germline CDR1 and CDR2 sequences are SGHNT and YENEEA. The CDR3 DNA follows: TGTGCCAGCAGCTTAAAGCGGGGGTACAATGAGCAGTTCTTC. Its translation is CASSLKRGYNEQFF.

V gene TRBV5-8 combines with J gene TRBJ2-1; D uncertain. The CDR3 has 12 amino acids. CDR1 SGHTS and CDR2 YDEGEE come from the germline V gene. Trimming shortened V by 4 bases and J by 6 bases, and 8 bases separated the two germline ends. CDR3 coding DNA: TGTGCCAGCAGCGCCTGGAGCAATGAGCAGTTCTTC. It translates to CASSAWSNEQFF.

V and J are TRBV6-6 and TRBJ1-4, with 7 bases that match TRBD1. Germline values: CDR1 MNHNY, CDR2 SVGAGI (reference sequence). V gave up 2 bases and J gave up 7 bases; unmatched junction bases: 1. This CDR3 comprises 13 residues. The CDR3 is CASSYRDSEKLFF. In nucleotides, the CDR3 is TGTGCCAGCAGTTACAGGGACAGTGAAAAACTGTTTTTT.